This TCR beta chain was recovered during a study of T-cell reconstitution after alpha-beta-depleted transplantation in children. V was clipped by 0 bases and J by 2 bases, with 6 bases between them. This CDR3 has 14 residues. Germline lookup yields CDR1 KGHDR and CDR2 SFDVKD. Unique molecular identifiers featured in how the TCRbeta library was prepared. TCRdb re-derived calls from the PCR reads in MiXCR, one entry per CDR3 protein. The sample contains around 680,000 distinct CDR3 sequences, 16% of which appear only once. The sample here was PBMCs from the stem cell graft donor, taken from the stem cell graft. This TCR came from a human donor who donated a stem cell graft to a child with acute myeloid leukemia. The chain carries TRBV24-1 and TRBJ1-2; D not certain. The CDR3 region has the DNA TGTGCCACCAGTGATTTGAGGGTAAACTATGGCTACACCTTC. The encoded protein is CATSDLRVNYGYTF.